These 11 T cell receptor beta chains were all obtained from the same sample, sequenced in a study of T cells in Graves' hyperthyroidism and ophthalmopathy. TCR beta CDR3 region amplification was performed from RNA transcripts. First-round RT-PCR of the TCR CDR3 relied on the HTBI primer set. TCRdb itself ran the multiplex PCR reads through MiXCR, one entry per CDR3 protein. The sample consists of just under 750,000 distinct CDR3 sequences, roughly 32% of them appearing once. The sequencing input was blood. These receptors were taken from a woman aged 35 to 49 with Graves' hyperthyroidism.

Concerning this clonotype: This may be a read error, as it is one base from a much larger clone. The chain carries TRBV7-6 and TRBJ1-2; tentatively, D is TRBD1 (5 bases). CDR1 and CDR2 (germline): SGHVS, FNYEAQ. The CDR3 totals 15 residues. CDR3 sequence: CASSSPGKGSVGYIF. Written as DNA, the CDR3 is TGTGCCAGCAGCTCCCCCGGGAAGGGGTCGGTTGGCTACATCTTC.

This clonotype was counted many times. The rearrangement joins TRBV14 to TRBJ1-5; D not certain. V was shortened by 0 bases and J by 12 bases, with 12 bases between the two germline ends. The length of the CDR3 is 13 residues. From germline, CDR1 is SGHDN and CDR2 FVKESK. The DNA for the CDR3 is TGTGCCAGCAGCCAAGATCCGGCAGGCCTCCAGCATTTT. It is translated as CASSQDPAGLQHF.

The V gene is TRBV6-1, the J gene TRBJ1-5; D uncertain. This CDR3 region has 15 residues. Germline loops: CDR1 MNHNS, CDR2 SASEGT. V lost 0 bases and J 5 bases, leaving 11 bases between the germline ends. CDR3 in amino acids: CASSEAVISYQPQHF. In DNA, the CDR3 is TGTGCCAGCAGTGAAGCAGTGATTTCTTATCAGCCCCAGCATTTT.

This clonotype was recorded at least ten times. The chain uses TRBV4-3 and TRBJ2-5; possibly TRBD2 for D (6 bases). Trimming cost V 1 base and J 3 bases, with 9 bases left between them. CDR3 length: 14 residues. The germline gives CDR1 LGHNA, CDR2 YSLEER. The CDR3 sequence: CASSQVGSEETQYF. As DNA, the CDR3 is TGCGCCAGCAGCCAAGTCGGGAGCGAAGAGACCCAGTACTTC.

The chain combines TRBV11-1 with TRBJ2-7; D is perhaps TRBD1 (6 bases). The germline gives CDR1 SGHAT, CDR2 FQDESV (reference sequence). The length of the CDR3 is 13 residues. V lost 5 bases to trimming and J lost 4 bases, with 12 bases between them. The CDR3 DNA is TGTGCCAGCAGCCACCGGGACATATACGAGCAGTACTTC. Its protein product is CASSHRDIYEQYF.

The rearrangement links TRBV7-2 to TRBJ2-5; D is uncertain. Germline values: CDR1 SGHTA, CDR2 FQGNSA. Between the trimmed V and J ends, which lost 5 bases and 1 base, there was a span of 17 bases. The CDR3 has 16 residues. This chain's CDR3 is CASSLKKEALQETQYF. The CDR3 DNA reads as TGTGCCAGCAGCCTAAAAAAGGAAGCGCTCCAAGAGACCCAGTACTTC. Full variable domain (remainder filled in from reference TRBV7-2 and TRBJ2-5): GAGVSQSPSNKVTEKGKDVELRCDPISGHTALYWYRQSLGQGLEFLIYFQGNSAPDKSGLPSDRFSAERTGGSVSTLTIQRTQQEDSAVYLCASSLKKEALQETQYFGPGTRLLVL.

The chain employs TRBV5-6 and TRBJ2-5; the D call may be TRBD1 or TRBD2 (5 bases each). Deletions cut 4 bases from V and 5 bases from J, with 18 bases between. Germline V gene sequence: CDR1 SGHDT, CDR2 YYEEEE. The CDR3 runs to 15 residues. CDR3: CASSLGETIGETQYF. CDR3 bases: TGTGCCAGCAGCCTGGGGGAGACGATTGGCGAGACCCAGTACTTC.

This clonotype has only a few counts. The gene calls are TRBV7-9 and TRBJ1-2, with TRBD1 matching over 9 bases. Losses at the gene ends were 5 bases for V and 3 bases for J; bases not matched to a gene: 13. CDR1 and CDR2 (germline): SEHNR, FQNEAQ (reference sequence). The CDR3 loop spans 17 amino acids. As DNA, the CDR3 is TGTGCCAGCAGCCTCATTAGCCCGGACAGGGGTGACTATGGCTACACCTTC. It is translated as CASSLISPDRGDYGYTF.

This clonotype showed up just a few times. The rearrangement joins TRBV7-2 to TRBJ2-7; the match to TRBD2 covers 11 bases. CDR3 length: 17 amino acids. Germline-derived CDR1 and CDR2 are SGHTA and FQGNSA. Trimming took 5 bases from V and 7 from J; bases not matched to a gene: 16. CDR3 nucleotide sequence: TGTGCCAGCAGCGGTAGCGGGTCTAGCGGGGGGCAGAGAGAGCAGTACTTC. It codes for CASSGSGSSGGQREQYF.

The gene calls are TRBV20-1 and TRBJ2-2; D gene unclear. V was shortened by 3 bases and J by 4 bases, with 15 bases between the two germline ends. The CDR3 length is 15 residues. CDR1 and CDR2 (germline): DFQATT, SNEGSKA (reference sequence). The CDR3 sequence: CSASPPDGGTGELFF. CDR3 coding DNA: TGCAGTGCTAGTCCACCCGATGGTGGCACCGGGGAGCTGTTTTTT.

This chain connects TRBV6-5 to TRBJ1-2; TRBD1 matches 10 bases. V dropped 5 bases and J dropped 4; count of bases not matched to a gene: 7. Germline V gives CDR1 MNHEY, CDR2 SVGAGI. The CDR3 is 15 amino acids. CDR3 sequence (DNA): TGTGCCAGCAGTCGAGACCGGGACAGGGGCTATGGCTACACCTTC. This encodes CASSRDRDRGYGYTF.